The 29 T cell receptor beta chains below all came from one sample that was sequenced in a study of T-cell reconstitution after alpha-beta-depleted transplantation in children. The library targeted TCRbeta and was prepared with unique molecular identifiers. TCRdb passed the PCR reads through MiXCR, listing each CDR3 protein once. The profile shows a few hundred thousand distinct CDR3 sequences, 9.7% of them singletons. Sequenced here: PBMCs from the stem cell graft donor, sampled from the stem cell graft. These receptors came from a human donor who donated a stem cell graft to a child with SCID.

This clonotype was recorded at least ten times. The chain has TRBV20-1 and TRBJ2-7; D ambiguous. From germline, CDR1 is DFQATT and CDR2 SNEGSKA (reference sequence). This CDR3 contains 12 residues. Between the trimmed V and J ends, which lost 3 bases and 5 bases, there was a span of 11 bases. As DNA, the CDR3 is TGCAGTGCTAGCTATGGAGCGAACGAGCAGTACTTC. This sequence encodes CSASYGANEQYF.

The V gene is TRBV20-1, the J gene TRBJ1-2; D unresolved. CDR3 size: 13 residues. Germline V lookup: CDR1 DFQATT, CDR2 SNEGSKA (reference sequence). The ends were cut back, 1 base at V and 3 bases at J, with 9 bases in the middle. The CDR3 is CSARGQHHYGYTF. The DNA of the CDR3 is TGCAGTGCTAGAGGTCAACACCACTATGGCTACACCTTC.

V is TRBV7-2 and J is TRBJ1-2; 9 nucleotides match TRBD1. Per germline, CDR1 SGHTA and CDR2 FQGNSA. V dropped 7 bases and J dropped 4; count of bases not matched to a gene: 10. This CDR3 is built from 15 residues. The CDR3 bases are TGTGCCAGCACCCTGGGACAGGGTTCTTTCTATGGCTACACCTTC. Protein product: CASTLGQGSFYGYTF.

This clonotype was found many times. The chain joins TRBV6-5 to TRBJ1-2; the D gene is possibly TRBD1 (6 bases). With 6 bases removed from V and 4 bases from J, the gap between germline ends came to 12 bases. The CDR3 loop spans 13 amino acids. Germline V gene sequence: CDR1 MNHEY, CDR2 SVGAGI. CDR3 nucleotide sequence: TGTGCCAGCAGCCTCAGGGGCGTCTATGGCTACACCTTC. Its protein is CASSLRGVYGYTF.

This clonotype was recorded at least ten times. The V call is TRBV9, the J call TRBJ2-3, with D maybe TRBD2 (6 bases). V gave up 0 bases and J gave up 4 bases, with 12 bases separating them. The length of the CDR3 is 15 residues. CDR1 is SGDLS and CDR2 is YYNGEE in the germline V gene. The CDR3 DNA is TGTGCCAGCAGCGTAGGAAGGGGAGGTGCAGATACGCAGTATTTT. As protein: CASSVGRGGADTQYF.

Many counts were recorded for this clonotype. V and J are TRBV28 and TRBJ1-1; no clear D. CDR1 is MDHEN and CDR2 is SYDVKM in the germline V gene. The CDR3 is 14 residues long. V was trimmed by 3 bases and J by 10 bases, leaving 18 bases between them. The CDR3 DNA reads TGTGCCAGCAGTTTCGACCCGAAGGGAGAGGGAGCTTTCTTT. This sequence encodes CASSFDPKGEGAFF.

This clonotype appeared many times. One end of the junction varies from germline; a read error may be responsible. The chain carries TRBV7-2 and TRBJ2-7; TRBD2 matches 9 bases. Germline V lookup: CDR1 SGHTA, CDR2 FQGNSA. The CDR3 runs to 15 residues. CDR3 amino acids: CASRLGPRGGYEQYF. The CDR3, as DNA: TGTGCCAGCAGATTAGGTCCGCGGGGGGGCTACGAGCAGTACTTC.

This clonotype was seen many times. The gene calls are TRBV7-2 and TRBJ1-4; D unresolved. The V and J ends lost 3 bases and 7 bases respectively, with 18 bases between them. Germline V gene sequence: CDR1 SGHTA, CDR2 FQGNSA. The length of the CDR3 is 16 residues. The CDR3, as DNA: TGTGCCAGCAGCTTGGGGTCGGAGAGGCCGATTGAAAAACTGTTTTTT. It codes for CASSLGSERPIEKLFF.

This clonotype was recorded at least ten times. The rearrangement joins TRBV12-3 or TRBV12-4 to TRBJ2-7, with D tentatively TRBD2 (5 bases). The CDR3 runs to 13 residues. V was trimmed by 4 bases and J by 6 bases, leaving 13 bases between them. CDR3 sequence: CASSSGVVAEQYF. CDR3 nucleotides: TGTGCCAGCAGTTCCGGGGTAGTTGCCGAGCAGTACTTC.

This clonotype was seen many times. The CDR3 loop is CASSHQIGASYGYTF. The CDR3 nucleotides are TGCGCCAGCAGCCACCAGATCGGGGCTTCCTATGGCTACACCTTC. The chain carries TRBV4-1 and TRBJ1-2; D is possibly TRBD1 (5 bases). The CDR3 contains 15 residues. Germline V gene lookup returns CDR1 MGHRA and CDR2 YSYEKL. V was cut by 3 bases and J by 4 bases, with 15 bases left in between.

This clonotype was observed at least ten times. The rearrangement uses TRBV6-1 and TRBJ1-2; TRBD1 matches at 7 bases. CDR1 and CDR2 (germline): MNHNS, SASEGT. CDR3 length equals 14 residues. After removal of 10 bases from V and 0 bases from J, the junction contained 8 bases not matched to a gene. The CDR3 loop reads CATYRDRANYGYTF. In DNA, the CDR3 is TGTGCCACCTACCGGGACAGAGCTAACTATGGCTACACCTTC.

This clonotype was detected many times. V usage is TRBV27 and J usage is TRBJ2-5; D tentatively reads TRBD1 or TRBD2 (5 bases each). CDR1 MNHEY and CDR2 SMNVEV come from the germline V gene (reference sequence). CDR3 length equals 18 residues. V lost 4 bases and J lost 4, with 25 bases in between. CDR3 in amino acids: CASSSSWGQRSRRETQYF. Here the CDR3 DNA reads TGTGCCAGCAGTTCTTCATGGGGCCAGCGGAGCCGTCGAGAGACCCAGTACTTC.

The sample holds many counts of this clonotype. V is TRBV7-2 and J is TRBJ2-3; TRBD2 matches 8 bases. After removal of 7 bases from V and 1 base from J, the junction contained 7 bases not matched to a gene. CDR1 is SGHTA, CDR2 FQGNSA, per germline. The CDR3 is 15 amino acids. The CDR3: CASTPTSGRTDTQYF. DNA of the CDR3: TGTGCCAGCACCCCTACTAGCGGTCGCACAGATACGCAGTATTTT.

This clonotype was seen many times. This chain joins TRBV5-5 and TRBJ1-1; 11 bases line up with TRBD1. The CDR3 is 16 amino acids. Germline-derived CDR1 and CDR2 are SGHKS and YYEKEE (reference sequence). After removal of 5 bases from V and 1 base from J, the junction contained 7 bases not matched to a gene. The CDR3 DNA follows: TGTGCCAGCAGGGTTGGACAGGGGGCTAGGAACACTGAAGCTTTCTTT. Translated, it gives CASRVGQGARNTEAFF.

This clonotype showed up many times. This chain joins TRBV20-1 and TRBJ1-6, with a possible D match to TRBD1 (5 bases). V was shortened by 0 bases and J by 5 bases, with 11 bases between the two germline ends. This CDR3 has 15 residues. Germline V gene sequence: CDR1 DFQATT, CDR2 SNEGSKA (reference sequence). CDR3 sequence: CSARETGLDNSPLHF. CDR3 sequence (DNA): TGCAGTGCTAGAGAAACAGGCCTCGATAATTCACCCCTCCACTTT.

This clonotype was seen many times. The chain combines TRBV20-1 with TRBJ1-1; no definite D call. The germline gives CDR1 DFQATT, CDR2 SNEGSKA (reference sequence). Trimming shortened V by 0 bases and J by 5 bases, and 13 bases separated the two germline ends. This CDR3 region has 14 residues. The chain's CDR3 is CSARDDRGGTEAFF. Written as DNA, the CDR3 is TGCAGTGCTAGAGATGACCGCGGTGGGACTGAAGCTTTCTTT.

This clonotype was recorded many times. CDR3 loop: CSARDGPYEQYF. The CDR3 DNA follows: TGCAGTGCTAGAGACGGACCCTACGAGCAGTACTTC. The chain employs TRBV20-1 and TRBJ2-7; D gene unclear. The CDR3 is 12 residues long. CDR1 and CDR2 (germline): DFQATT, SNEGSKA (reference sequence). V lost 0 bases and J 2 bases, leaving 5 bases between the germline ends.

The V call is TRBV5-4, the J call TRBJ2-7; D unclear. The length of the CDR3 is 14 residues. V was cut by 4 bases and J by 3 bases, with 14 bases left in between. The germline V gene encodes CDR1 SGHNT and CDR2 YYREEE (reference sequence). The CDR3 coding sequence is TGTGCCAGCAGCCCCCGCGATCGGCTCTACGAGCAGTACTTC. It specifies CASSPRDRLYEQYF. Full variable domain (remainder filled in from reference TRBV5-4 and TRBJ2-7): ETGVTQSPTHLIKTRGQQVTLRCSSQSGHNTVSWYQQALGQGPQFIFQYYREEENGRGNFPPRFSGLQFPNYSSELNVNALELDDSALYLCASSPRDRLYEQYFGPGTRLTVT.

There are many counts of this clonotype. The chain recombines TRBV28 with TRBJ1-5; 11 bases map to TRBD1. Germline CDR1 reads MDHEN; CDR2 reads SYDVKM. CDR3 length: 16 amino acids. V lost 8 bases and J lost 0; bases outside the gene matches: 6. The CDR3 nucleotides are TGTGCCAGCCGGGACAGGGGGTTCAATAGCAATCAGCCCCAGCATTTT. It specifies CASRDRGFNSNQPQHF.

The table lists this clonotype with many counts. V gene TRBV7-2 combines with J gene TRBJ1-2, with 10 positions matching TRBD1. CDR1 and CDR2 from the germline V gene are SGHTA and FQGNSA. J lost 4 bases, V lost 5 bases, and 4 bases had no gene match. The CDR3 consists of 14 residues. The chain's CDR3 is CASSHRTGGYGYTF. For the CDR3, the DNA is TGTGCCAGCAGCCACCGGACAGGGGGCTATGGCTACACCTTC.

This clonotype was detected ten times or more. The gene calls are TRBV4-3 and TRBJ2-1; D tentatively reads TRBD1 or TRBD2 (6 bases each). Per germline, CDR1 LGHNA and CDR2 YSLEER. Trimming took off 0 bases at V and 10 bases at J, with 10 bases between the two ends. The CDR3 runs 13 residues. Written as DNA, the CDR3 is TGCGCCAGCAGCCAAGATCGGGGGCGAGAGCAGTTCTTC. It specifies CASSQDRGREQFF.

This clonotype occurred many times. The V call is TRBV9, the J call TRBJ2-2, with 11 positions matching TRBD2. Germline V gene sequence: CDR1 SGDLS, CDR2 YYNGEE. V lost 2 bases and J lost 5; bases outside the gene matches: 11. The CDR3 is made up of 18 amino acids. The CDR3 nucleotides are TGTGCCAGCAGCGTCACATTTAGCGGGGGGGCTAATACCGGGGAGCTGTTTTTT. It codes for CASSVTFSGGANTGELFF.

A word on this clonotype: A much larger clone differs from this one at a single base, so this may be a read error. The chain carries TRBV30 and TRBJ2-1; D is unresolved. The CDR3 is 12 residues long. Trimming pared 2 bases from V and 3 bases from J, leaving 5 bases between. Germline CDR1 is GTSNPN and CDR2 is SVGIG (reference sequence). The CDR3 region has the DNA TGTGCCTGGAGTCAGAGCTACAATGAGCAGTTCTTC. Protein: CAWSQSYNEQFF. Complete variable domain (other parts from reference TRBV30 and TRBJ2-1): SQTIHQWPATLVQPVGSPLSLECTVEGTSNPNLYWYRQAAGRGLQLLFYSVGIGQISSEVPQNLSASRPQDRQFILSSKKLLLSDSGFYLCAWSQSYNEQFFGPGTRLTVL.

This clonotype was seen ten or more times. V and J are TRBV5-6 and TRBJ2-7; tentatively, D is TRBD1 (5 bases). The CDR3 loop spans 15 amino acids. The V gene's germline CDR1 is SGHDT and CDR2 YYEEEE. The ends were cut back, 4 bases at V and 3 bases at J, with 17 bases in the middle. CDR3 in DNA: TGTGCCAGCAGCGGGGCGGCTCAATTCGGCTACGAGCAGTACTTC. Amino acids: CASSGAAQFGYEQYF.

This clonotype was counted ten times or more. This rearrangement joins TRBV5-1 to TRBJ2-1; D uncertain. Germline loops: CDR1 SGHRS, CDR2 YFSETQ. The CDR3 has 16 residues. Trimming took off 3 bases at V and 0 bases at J, with 13 bases between the two ends. As DNA, the CDR3 is TGCGCCAGCAGCTACCCTGGGGTCAGCTCCTACAATGAGCAGTTCTTC. Its translation: CASSYPGVSSYNEQFF.

This clonotype was seen many times. V usage is TRBV4-3 and J usage is TRBJ1-4; D possibly corresponds to TRBD1 (5 bases). CDR3 length: 16 residues. CDR1 LGHNA and CDR2 YSLEER come from the germline V gene. Trimming removed 3 bases at V and 0 bases at J, with 11 bases between. DNA of the CDR3: TGCGCCAGCAGCCACAGCGGGGCCGCAACTAATGAAAAACTGTTTTTT. Amino acid sequence: CASSHSGAATNEKLFF.

This clonotype was recorded at least ten times. V and J are TRBV5-1 and TRBJ2-5; D perhaps matches TRBD1 (5 bases). From germline, CDR1 is SGHRS and CDR2 YFSETQ. Trimming left V 0 bases short and J 2 bases short, with 14 bases between. There are 16 residues in the CDR3. CDR3 region: CASSLDAAGIQETQYF. CDR3 nucleotide sequence: TGCGCCAGCAGCTTGGACGCCGCAGGGATTCAAGAGACCCAGTACTTC.

This clonotype was observed many times. J is TRBJ1-2 and V is TRBV20-1, with D possibly matching TRBD1 (5 bases). V lost 3 bases and J 5 bases, leaving 13 bases between the germline ends. Germline-derived CDR1 and CDR2 are DFQATT and SNEGSKA (reference sequence). The CDR3 loop spans 13 amino acids. The CDR3 here is CSASPDRAYGYTF. In DNA form, the CDR3 reads TGCAGTGCTAGTCCCGACAGAGCTTATGGCTACACCTTC.

The V and J genes are TRBV29-1 and TRBJ2-3; perhaps TRBD2 as D (5 bases). Trimming left V 3 bases short and J 0 bases short, with 16 bases between. The germline V gene has CDR1 SQVTM and CDR2 ANQGSEA. CDR3 length: 16 amino acids. The CDR3 nucleotides are TGCAGCGTTGAGGGAGCGAGGGCCTCTAGCACAGATACGCAGTATTTT. Its protein product is CSVEGARASSTDTQYF.